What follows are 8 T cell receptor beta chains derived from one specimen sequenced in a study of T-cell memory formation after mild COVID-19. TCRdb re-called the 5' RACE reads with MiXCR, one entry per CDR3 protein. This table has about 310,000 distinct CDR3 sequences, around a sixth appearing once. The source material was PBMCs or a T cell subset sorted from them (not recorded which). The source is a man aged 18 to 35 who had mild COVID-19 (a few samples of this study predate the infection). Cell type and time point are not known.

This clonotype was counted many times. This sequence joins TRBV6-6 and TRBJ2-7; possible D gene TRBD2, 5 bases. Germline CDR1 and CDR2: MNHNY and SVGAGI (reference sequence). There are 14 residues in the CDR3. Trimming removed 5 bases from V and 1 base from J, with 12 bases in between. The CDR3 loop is CASSPLAPSYEQYV. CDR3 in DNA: TGTGCCAGCAGTCCCCTAGCTCCGTCCTACGAGCAGTACGTC.

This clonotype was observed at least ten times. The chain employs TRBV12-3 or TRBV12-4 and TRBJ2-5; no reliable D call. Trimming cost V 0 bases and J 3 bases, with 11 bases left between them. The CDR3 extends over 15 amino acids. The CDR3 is CASSLATAQEETQYF. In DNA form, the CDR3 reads TGTGCCAGCAGTTTAGCAACCGCCCAAGAAGAGACCCAGTACTTC.

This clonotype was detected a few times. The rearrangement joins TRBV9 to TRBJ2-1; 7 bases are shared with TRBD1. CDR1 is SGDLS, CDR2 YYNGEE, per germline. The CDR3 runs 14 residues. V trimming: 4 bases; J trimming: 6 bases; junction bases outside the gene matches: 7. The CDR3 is CASSPYRGFNEQFF. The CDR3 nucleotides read TGTGCCAGCAGCCCGTACAGGGGCTTCAATGAGCAGTTCTTC.

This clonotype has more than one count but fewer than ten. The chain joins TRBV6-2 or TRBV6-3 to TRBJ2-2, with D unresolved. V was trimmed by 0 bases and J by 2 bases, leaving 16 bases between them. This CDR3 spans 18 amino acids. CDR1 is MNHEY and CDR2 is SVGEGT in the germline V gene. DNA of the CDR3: TGTGCCAGCAGTTACTCGAGTCGACCCCAAGATAACACCGGGGAGCTGTTTTTT. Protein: CASSYSSRPQDNTGELFF.

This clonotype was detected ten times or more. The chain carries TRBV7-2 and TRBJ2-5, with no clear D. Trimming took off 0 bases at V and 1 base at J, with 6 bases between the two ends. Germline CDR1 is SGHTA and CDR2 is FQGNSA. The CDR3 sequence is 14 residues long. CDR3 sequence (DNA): TGTGCCAGCAGCTTAGCGGGCTCCCAAGAGACCCAGTACTTC. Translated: CASSLAGSQETQYF.

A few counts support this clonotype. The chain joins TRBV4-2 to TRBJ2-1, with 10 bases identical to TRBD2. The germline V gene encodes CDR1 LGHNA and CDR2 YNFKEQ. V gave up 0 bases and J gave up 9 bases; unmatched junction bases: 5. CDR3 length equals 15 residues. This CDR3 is CASSQDLGLASEQFF. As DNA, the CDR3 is TGTGCCAGCAGCCAAGATTTGGGACTAGCGAGTGAGCAGTTCTTC.

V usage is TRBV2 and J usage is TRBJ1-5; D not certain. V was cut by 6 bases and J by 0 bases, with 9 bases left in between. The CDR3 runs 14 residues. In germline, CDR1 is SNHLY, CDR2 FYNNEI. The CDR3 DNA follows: TGTGCCAGCAGCCAGGAAAATAGCAATCAGCCCCAGCATTTT. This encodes CASSQENSNQPQHF.

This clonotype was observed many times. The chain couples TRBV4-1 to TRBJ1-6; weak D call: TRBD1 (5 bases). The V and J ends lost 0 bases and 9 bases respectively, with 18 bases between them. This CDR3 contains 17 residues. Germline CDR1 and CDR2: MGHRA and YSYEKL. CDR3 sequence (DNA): TGCGCCAGCAGCCAAGACCCGACAGCCTGGCAAGTTTCACCCCTCCACTTT. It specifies CASSQDPTAWQVSPLHF.